The 20 T cell receptor beta chains in this list originate from one sample, sequenced in a study of blood T cell repertoires in COVID-19. Produced via immunoSEQ multiplex PCR; TCRdb's table is partial and in-frame only. Of 200,000 to 250,000 clones in the sample, almost 90% were seen once. Sequenced material: peripheral blood. These receptors were obtained from a woman aged 55 to 70 with acute or convalescent COVID-19.

This rearrangement joins TRBV19 to TRBJ1-3; the D gene is possibly TRBD1 (6 bases). The V and J ends lost 6 bases and 1 base respectively, with 10 bases between them. CDR1 LNHDA and CDR2 SQIVND come from the germline V gene (reference sequence). The CDR3 is 14 residues long. CDR3 loop: CASRPQGSGNTIYF. The CDR3 nucleotides are TGTGCCAGTAGACCTCAGGGGTCTGGAAACACCATATATTTT.

J is TRBJ1-4 and V is TRBV7-8, with D perhaps matching TRBD1 (6 bases). This CDR3 contains 15 residues. Trimming took 3 bases from V and 1 from J, leaving 9 bases between them. Germline CDR1 reads SGHVS; CDR2 reads FQNEAQ. This CDR3 reads CASSFQGRTNEKLFF. In DNA, the CDR3 is TGTGCCAGCAGCTTCCAGGGGAGAACTAATGAAAAACTGTTTTTT.

This chain connects TRBV29-1 to TRBJ1-3, with D possibly being TRBD1 (5 bases). In germline, CDR1 is SQVTM, CDR2 ANQGSEA. The CDR3 totals 12 residues. V was cut by 6 bases and J by 4 bases, with 10 bases left in between. The CDR3 sequence: CSVSRAGNTIYF. CDR3 in DNA: TGCAGCGTATCCAGGGCAGGAAACACCATATATTTT.

The chain combines TRBV7-2 with TRBJ1-4; TRBD1 agrees at 10 bases. CDR3 length: 16 residues. J was trimmed by 1 base and V by 5 bases; bases with no gene match: 4. Germline lookup yields CDR1 SGHTA and CDR2 FQGNSA. The chain's CDR3 is CASSGTGVLTNEKLFF. The CDR3, as DNA: TGTGCCAGCAGCGGGACAGGGGTGTTAACTAATGAAAAACTGTTTTTT.

The V and J genes are TRBV18 and TRBJ1-2, with no clear D. Germline values: CDR1 KGHSH, CDR2 LQKENI. The CDR3 totals 13 residues. Trimming removed 1 base from V and 2 bases from J, with 5 bases in between. CDR3 in amino acids: CASSPRANYGYTF. The CDR3 DNA is TGTGCCAGCTCACCACGCGCAAACTATGGCTACACCTTC. The variable domain in full, completed from reference TRBV18 and TRBJ1-2, reads NAGVMQNPRHLVRRRGQEARLRCSPMKGHSHVYWYRQLPEEGLKFMVYLQKENIIDESGMPKERFSAEFPKEGPSILRIQQVVRGDSAAYFCASSPRANYGYTFGSGTRLTVV.

This chain connects TRBV9 to TRBJ2-7, with 10 bases aligning to TRBD2. CDR3 length equals 16 residues. Losses at the gene ends were 3 bases for V and 6 bases for J; bases not matched to a gene: 12. The germline V gene has CDR1 SGDLS and CDR2 YYNGEE. CDR3 in amino acids: CASSDARAGGPSEQYF. CDR3 nucleotides: TGTGCCAGCAGCGATGCCCGAGCGGGAGGGCCGAGCGAGCAGTACTTC.

The J gene is TRBJ2-3, the V gene TRBV11-2, with 10 positions matching TRBD2. Germline V gene lookup returns CDR1 SGHAT and CDR2 FQNNGV. CDR3 length: 15 residues. Trimming removed 2 bases from V and 4 bases from J; junction bases left unmatched: 3. This CDR3 reads CASSLLAGGSDTQYF. CDR3 coding DNA: TGTGCCAGCAGCTTATTAGCGGGGGGATCAGATACGCAGTATTTT.

The chain uses TRBV6-6 and TRBJ1-5; D gene unclear. The CDR3 has 14 amino acids. CDR1 is MNHNY, CDR2 SVGAGI, per germline (reference sequence). V shed 2 bases and J shed 9 bases, with 14 bases lying between them. Here the CDR3 reads CASSYAKESGPQHF. CDR3 nucleotides: TGTGCCAGCAGTTACGCGAAAGAGTCGGGGCCCCAGCATTTT.

This chain joins TRBV7-9 and TRBJ2-3; 14 bases agree with TRBD2. Germline CDR1 and CDR2: SEHNR and FQNEAQ (reference sequence). CDR3 size: 16 residues. Trimming took 5 bases from V and 6 from J; bases not matched to a gene: 7. CDR3 bases: TGTGCCAGCAGCCTGGGACTAGCGGGAGTCGCTGATACGCAGTATTTT. This codes for CASSLGLAGVADTQYF. The variable domain in full, with the rest retrieved from reference TRBV7-9 and TRBJ2-3, is DTGVSQNPRHKITKRGQNVTFRCDPISEHNRLYWYRQTLGQGPEFLTYFQNEAQLEKSRLLSDRFSAERPKGSFSTLEIQRTEQGDSAMYLCASSLGLAGVADTQYFGPGTRLTVL.

This clone has a handful of counts. The chain combines TRBV2 with TRBJ1-1; the D gene is possibly TRBD1 (5 bases). Germline-derived CDR1 and CDR2 are SNHLY and FYNNEI. V was cut by 5 bases and J by 5 bases, with 15 bases left in between. CDR3 size: 14 residues. For the CDR3, the DNA is TGTGCCAGCAGTTCCCTAGTACGGGGGACTGAAGCTTTCTTT. Translation: CASSSLVRGTEAFF. Full variable domain (outside the CDR3, taken from reference TRBV2 and TRBJ1-1): EPEVTQTPSHQVTQMGQEVILRCVPISNHLYFYWYRQILGQKVEFLVSFYNNEISEKSEIFDDQFSVERPDGSNFTLKIRSTKLEDSAMYFCASSSLVRGTEAFFGQGTRLTVV.

The gene calls are TRBV2 and TRBJ1-2; no firm D call. Germline-derived CDR1 and CDR2 are SNHLY and FYNNEI. Trimming stripped 7 bases from V and 8 bases from J, with 14 bases between. This CDR3 is 12 amino acids long. The CDR3 protein is CASNTAPGGYTF. CDR3 DNA: TGTGCCAGCAACACAGCCCCGGGGGGCTACACCTTC.

This clone was counted once. The genes are TRBV3-1 (or the pseudogene TRBV3-2) and TRBJ2-7, with TRBD1 as a possible D gene (5 bases). V lost 4 bases and J 2 bases, leaving 9 bases between the germline ends. CDR1 is LGHDT, CDR2 YNNKEL, per germline (reference sequence). The CDR3 spans 13 residues. DNA of the CDR3: TGTGCCAGCAGCCTCAGGGAAACCTACGAGCAGTACTTC. It encodes CASSLRETYEQYF.

This chain uses TRBV15 with TRBJ2-7, with D tentatively TRBD2 (6 bases). V was clipped by 0 bases and J by 3 bases, with 12 bases between them. This CDR3 comprises 15 residues. Germline V gene lookup returns CDR1 LNHNV and CDR2 YYDKDF (reference sequence). CDR3 in amino acids: CATSRDSGYGYEQYF. CDR3 nucleotide sequence: TGTGCCACCAGCAGAGATAGCGGTTATGGCTACGAGCAGTACTTC.

The rearrangement joins TRBV25-1 to TRBJ2-1; 7 bases are a match to TRBD1. The CDR3 is made up of 17 amino acids. V shed 1 base, J shed 9 bases, and the junction held 15 bases outside the gene matches. CDR1 and CDR2 from the germline V gene are MGHDK and SYGVNS. The CDR3 loop is CASSESGRGSGGTEQFF. In DNA form, the CDR3 reads TGTGCCAGCAGTGAATCGGGCCGGGGATCAGGGGGTACTGAGCAGTTCTTC.

The CDR3 loop is CSVGSGESRTGELFF. The CDR3 DNA reads TGCAGCGTTGGCAGTGGAGAGTCTAGGACCGGGGAGCTGTTTTTT. The rearrangement links TRBV29-1 to TRBJ2-2, with unresolved D. The V and J ends lost 4 bases and 5 bases respectively, with 17 bases between them. Germline CDR1 SQVTM, CDR2 ANQGSEA. This CDR3 comprises 15 residues.

V is TRBV7-9 and J is TRBJ1-5; D is possibly TRBD1 (6 bases). The CDR3 consists of 15 residues. Germline CDR1 and CDR2: SEHNR and FQNEAQ (reference sequence). V lost 5 bases and J lost 11, with 22 bases in between. CDR3: CASSPSDRGSVAQHF. CDR3 DNA: TGTGCCAGCAGCCCCTCGGACAGAGGCTCTGTAGCCCAGCATTTT. The full variable domain, in which reference TRBV7-9 and TRBJ1-5 provide the parts outside the CDR3, is DTGVSQNPRHKITKRGQNVTFRCDPISEHNRLYWYRQTLGQGPEFLTYFQNEAQLEKSRLLSDRFSAERPKGSFSTLEIQRTEQGDSAMYLCASSPSDRGSVAQHFGDGTRLSIL.

The chain carries TRBV4-2 and TRBJ2-7; TRBD2 agrees at 11 bases. Germline V gene sequence: CDR1 LGHNA, CDR2 YNFKEQ. V was pared by 1 base and J by 6 bases, with 5 bases of the junction left unmatched. The CDR3 is 15 residues long. The CDR3 DNA is TGTGCCAGCAGCCAAGTACTAGCGGGAGAGACCGAGCAGTACTTC. This translates into CASSQVLAGETEQYF.

This clone was detected only a few times. The CDR3 nucleotides are TGTGCCACCAGCTCGCCCAACAGGGGGACCCACTCCTACGAGCAGTACTTC. This translates into CATSSPNRGTHSYEQYF. V gene TRBV15 combines with J gene TRBJ2-7, with 8 bases matching TRBD1. The V gene's germline CDR1 is LNHNV and CDR2 YYDKDF (reference sequence). The CDR3 covers 17 residues. Trimming removed 5 bases from V and 0 bases from J; junction bases left unmatched: 12.

This clone was seen just once. This sequence joins TRBV6-5 and TRBJ1-1; tentative D call: TRBD1 (5 bases). Looked up from germline, CDR1 is MNHEY and CDR2 is SVGAGI. Trimming stripped 6 bases from V and 2 bases from J, with 10 bases between. The CDR3 consists of 13 residues. Here the CDR3 DNA reads TGTGCCAGCAGACCAGGGATCAACACTGAAGCTTTCTTT. It codes for CASRPGINTEAFF.

This clone has a single count. As DNA, the CDR3 is TGTGCCAGCAGCGACGGAGGCTATGGCTACACCTTC. Protein: CASSDGGYGYTF. The chain links TRBV6-5 to TRBJ1-2; D is uncertain. In germline, CDR1 is MNHEY, CDR2 SVGAGI. This CDR3 contains 12 residues. V was cut by 6 bases and J by 4 bases, with 9 bases left in between.